The sequence of this T cell receptor beta chain was determined in a study of identical twins. As to this clonotype: Its cognate antigen is unknown.

CDR1 MNHEY and CDR2 SVGEGT come from the germline V gene. The CDR3 consists of 15 residues. Deletions cut 7 bases from V and 4 bases from J, with 17 bases between. Template switching supplied a universal primer site; unique molecular identifiers were carried on the cDNA. A single record per CDR3 protein comes from TCRdb applying MiXCR to the 5' RACE reads. Among approximately 280,000 distinct CDR3 sequences listed, roughly 8.6% were seen once. Study-level points and caveats: Analyses based on zero insertions could be partly confounded by invariant MAIT and iNKT cells.

A further study also used this sample, focusing on yellow fever vaccine responses in identical twins.

The sequenced material came from memory (CD45RO+) T cells sorted from blood. The chain recombines TRBV6-2 or TRBV6-3 with TRBJ2-1, with D tentatively TRBD2 (6 bases). This receptor was taken from a woman under 30 in good health. The CDR3 sequence is CASTVGGALYNEQFF. Written as DNA, the CDR3 is TGTGCCAGCACCGTCGGGGGTGCACTTTACAATGAGCAGTTCTTC.